The rows below give T cell receptor beta chains drawn from one sample of a study of blood T cells in healthy people across ages. One entry per CDR3 protein results from TCRdb running MiXCR on the 5' RACE reads. The profile shows around 870,000 distinct CDR3 sequences, under 30% of them singletons. Sequences were obtained from blood. Source of these receptors: a woman aged 80 or over in good health. The CDR3 runs from the conserved cysteine through the conserved F or W. The order of the fields is J gene, V gene, clone size, D gene, CDR3 protein, CDR3 DNA. D genes are given only for firm matches. Clone size, where shown, is once, few, many, or a class for clones that have expanded.

J: TRBJ2-3; V: TRBV7-9; size: many; D: .; CDR3: CASSLPRGAETDTQYF; DNA: TGTGCCAGCAGCTTACCGAGGGGTGCGGAAACAGATACGCAGTATTTT
J: TRBJ2-5; V: TRBV5-1; size: .; D: .; CDR3: CASSEAQGPMETQYF; DNA: TGCGCCAGCAGCGAGGCACAGGGCCCCATGGAGACCCAGTACTTC
J: TRBJ2-5; V: TRBV20-1; size: .; D: .; CDR3: CSGLVGWSQETQYF; DNA: TGCAGTGGATTGGTGGGCTGGAGCCAAGAGACCCAGTACTTC
J: TRBJ2-1; V: TRBV5-7; size: many; D: TRBD2; CDR3: CASSRTGRNEQFF; DNA: TGTGCCAGCAGCCGGACCGGGAGGAATGAGCAGTTCTTC
J: TRBJ1-2; V: TRBV30; size: .; D: .; CDR3: CAWSASGVSYGYTF; DNA: TGTGCCTGGAGTGCCTCCGGGGTGAGCTATGGCTACACCTTC
J: TRBJ2-1; V: TRBV18; size: .; D: .; CDR3: CASSPKAGSYNEQFF; DNA: TGTGCCAGCTCACCGAAAGCGGGCTCCTACAATGAGCAGTTCTTC
J: TRBJ2-2; V: TRBV20-1; size: .; D: TRBD2; CDR3: CSAGAGVADTGELFF; DNA: TGCAGTGCTGGGGCGGGGGTAGCGGACACCGGGGAGCTGTTTTTT
J: TRBJ2-3; V: TRBV4-3; size: many; D: .; CDR3: CASSQAGTDTQYF; DNA: TGCGCCAGCAGCCAAGCGGGGACAGATACGCAGTATTTT
J: TRBJ2-2; V: TRBV6-2/TRBV6-3; size: many; D: .; CDR3: CASKGFRGNTGELFF; DNA: TGTGCCAGCAAGGGCTTCCGAGGAAACACCGGGGAGCTGTTTTTT
J: TRBJ2-3; V: TRBV21-1; size: many; D: .; CDR3: CASEGTLRQGKEDTQYF; DNA: TGTGCCAGCGAAGGGACCCTGAGACAGGGGAAAGAAGATACGCAGTATTTT
J: TRBJ1-4; V: TRBV13; size: .; D: TRBD1; CDR3: CASSRGTGVNEKLFF; DNA: TGTGCCAGCAGCAGGGGGACAGGGGTTAATGAAAAACTGTTTTTT
J: TRBJ2-3; V: TRBV10-3; size: many; D: TRBD1; CDR3: CAITTDRDPNTDTQYF; DNA: TGTGCCATCACCACAGACAGGGACCCAAACACAGATACGCAGTATTTT
J: TRBJ1-4; V: TRBV7-2; size: .; D: .; CDR3: CASSLDSQKLFF; DNA: TGTGCCAGCAGCCTTGACAGCCAAAAACTGTTTTTT
J: TRBJ2-3; V: TRBV12-3/TRBV12-4; size: .; D: TRBD2; CDR3: CASSRGGAGTDTQYF; DNA: TGTGCCAGCAGTCGGGGGGGAGCGGGTACAGATACGCAGTATTTT
J: TRBJ1-1; V: TRBV7-9; size: .; D: .; CDR3: CASSLLMSTEAFF; DNA: TGTGCCAGCAGCTTACTAATGAGCACTGAAGCTTTCTTT
J: TRBJ2-5; V: TRBV28; size: many; D: .; CDR3: CASNNHRSQETQYF; DNA: TGTGCCAGCAATAACCATCGGAGCCAAGAGACCCAGTACTTC
J: TRBJ2-7; V: TRBV6-1; size: .; D: TRBD2; CDR3: CASSEDVAGAAYEQYF; DNA: TGTGCCAGCAGTGAAGATGTTGCGGGAGCCGCCTACGAGCAGTACTTC
J: TRBJ1-2; V: TRBV29-1; size: few; D: .; CDR3: CSVEDREIYGYTF; DNA: TGCAGCGTTGAAGACAGGGAGATCTATGGCTACACCTTC
J: TRBJ1-1; V: TRBV10-3; size: many; D: TRBD1; CDR3: CAISEQPGQGSGRGTEAFF; DNA: TGTGCCATCAGTGAGCAACCGGGACAGGGGTCTGGTCGGGGCACTGAAGCTTTCTTT
J: TRBJ1-5; V: TRBV11-2; size: many; D: .; CDR3: CASSLYPDQPQHF; DNA: TGTGCCAGCAGCTTATACCCTGATCAGCCCCAGCATTTT
J: TRBJ2-7; V: TRBV18; size: many; D: .; CDR3: CASSPFGTPKDEQYF; DNA: TGTGCCAGCTCACCATTCGGGACTCCGAAAGACGAGCAGTACTTC
J: TRBJ2-5; V: TRBV5-1; size: .; D: TRBD2; CDR3: CASRHGLAAETQYF; DNA: TGCGCCAGCAGGCACGGACTAGCGGCAGAGACCCAGTACTTC
J: TRBJ1-1; V: TRBV30; size: .; D: .; CDR3: CAWSRDSARAEAFF; DNA: TGTGCCTGGAGCCGGGACTCAGCGCGCGCTGAAGCTTTCTTT
J: TRBJ2-7; V: TRBV6-2/TRBV6-3; size: many; D: .; CDR3: CASSYGQALYEQYF; DNA: TGTGCCAGCAGTTACGGGCAGGCCCTCTACGAGCAGTACTTC
J: TRBJ2-2; V: TRBV6-5; size: .; D: TRBD1; CDR3: CASSYGQGAWTGELFF; DNA: TGTGCCAGCAGTTACGGGCAGGGGGCCTGGACCGGGGAGCTGTTTTTT
J: TRBJ1-5; V: TRBV6-2/TRBV6-3; size: .; D: TRBD1; CDR3: CASSFGQVSNQPQHF; DNA: TGTGCCAGCAGTTTCGGACAGGTTAGCAATCAGCCCCAGCATTTT
J: TRBJ1-1; V: TRBV6-2/TRBV6-3; size: .; D: .; CDR3: CASAGFTEAFF; DNA: TGTGCCAGCGCAGGGTTCACTGAAGCTTTCTTT
J: TRBJ2-7; V: TRBV11-3; size: few; D: .; CDR3: CASSPDGSYEQYF; DNA: TGTGCCAGCAGCCCTGACGGCTCCTACGAGCAGTACTTC
J: TRBJ1-6; V: TRBV25-1; size: few; D: .; CDR3: CASRSRRTNSPLHF; DNA: TGTGCCAGCAGATCCCGTAGAACCAATTCACCCCTCCACTTT
J: TRBJ1-2; V: TRBV6-2/TRBV6-3; size: many; D: .; CDR3: CASSITPGLLNTF; DNA: TGTGCCAGCAGTATAACCCCGGGACTCCTTAACACCTTC
J: TRBJ1-1; V: TRBV5-1; size: .; D: .; CDR3: CASSSGTNPNTEAFF; DNA: TGCGCCAGCAGCTCGGGGACAAACCCGAACACTGAAGCTTTCTTT
J: TRBJ1-2; V: TRBV6-1; size: many; D: .; CDR3: CASTEGTLGYGYTF; DNA: TGTGCCAGCACCGAAGGGACCTTGGGATATGGCTACACCTTC
J: TRBJ2-5; V: TRBV12-3/TRBV12-4; size: many; D: TRBD2; CDR3: CASSFNGGAVETQYF; DNA: TGTGCCAGCAGTTTCAACGGGGGGGCGGTAGAGACCCAGTACTTC
J: TRBJ2-2; V: TRBV5-5; size: .; D: .; CDR3: CASSKDTLNTGELFF; DNA: TGTGCCAGCAGCAAGGACACTTTGAACACCGGGGAGCTGTTTTTT
J: TRBJ2-3; V: TRBV12-3/TRBV12-4; size: .; D: .; CDR3: CVSSPSYLTQYF; DNA: TGTGTCAGCAGTCCAAGTTATCTTACGCAGTATTTT
J: TRBJ2-1; V: TRBV9; size: many; D: .; CDR3: CASSGIVQGNNEQFF; DNA: TGTGCCAGCAGCGGCATTGTTCAGGGCAACAATGAGCAGTTCTTC
J: TRBJ1-5; V: TRBV10-1; size: .; D: TRBD1; CDR3: CASSQLGQGHQPQHF; DNA: TGCGCCAGCAGTCAGCTAGGACAGGGGCATCAGCCCCAGCATTTT
J: TRBJ2-6; V: TRBV24-1; size: few; D: TRBD2; CDR3: CATMGGTGSGANVLTF; DNA: TGTGCCACCATGGGGGGGACGGGCTCTGGGGCCAACGTCCTGACTTTC
J: TRBJ1-2; V: TRBV12-3/TRBV12-4; size: many; D: .; CDR3: CASSFGEGRGYTF; DNA: TGTGCCAGCAGTTTCGGAGAAGGGAGGGGCTACACCTTC
J: TRBJ2-3; V: TRBV7-9; size: .; D: .; CDR3: CANSLRTGLVGDTQYF; DNA: TGTGCCAACAGCTTAAGAACAGGGTTAGTAGGAGATACGCAGTATTTT
J: TRBJ1-6; V: TRBV25-1; size: many; D: TRBD1; CDR3: CASSTMDRDNSPLHF; DNA: TGTGCCAGCAGTACCATGGACAGGGACAATTCACCCCTCCACTTT
J: TRBJ1-2; V: TRBV20-1; size: .; D: .; CDR3: CSASLTQLAIGYTF; DNA: TGCAGTGCTAGTTTGACGCAGCTCGCTATAGGCTACACCTTC
J: TRBJ2-7; V: TRBV5-1; size: many; D: .; CDR3: CASSFTLDPSGAYEQYF; DNA: TGCGCCAGCAGCTTTACACTAGACCCATCGGGGGCCTACGAGCAGTACTTC